This T cell receptor (beta chain) was sequenced during a study of cytomegalovirus exposure and HLA in healthy donors. Study observations and caveats: Productive status was seen about 87% or about 30% of the time for most TCR beta V segments in an earlier analysis.

With 60 Vbeta and 13 Jbeta primers, the PCR was carried out. Some clones are missing from TCRdb's copy, which holds only in-frame ones; the method was immunoSEQ multiplex PCR. The table has 150,000 to 250,000 clones, about 82% seen once. In regard to this clone: The target antigen is unknown.

The CDR3 contains 14 residues. The V gene's germline CDR1 is LNHDA and CDR2 SQIVND (reference sequence). The ends were cut back, 6 bases at V and 8 bases at J, with 17 bases in the middle. The material sequenced was PBMCs. This TCR was sampled from a woman between 50 and 59 years old in good health and CMV-seronegative. The chain is built from TRBV19 and TRBJ2-1; D possibly corresponds to TRBD1 (5 bases). Here the CDR3 reads CASSRQSNKDEQFF. CDR3 nucleotide sequence: TGTGCCAGTAGCCGACAGTCCAATAAGGATGAGCAGTTCTTC.